This TCR beta chain appears in the sequencing data of a study of T cells in Graves' hyperthyroidism and ophthalmopathy (dated by TCRdb to about 2019). As for the study more broadly: Peripheral blood samples were taken at initial diagnosis, before any treatment was given. TCR Vbeta CDR3 sequencing of 120 to 150 peripheral blood samples (roughly 43 ophthalmopathy, 75 or so hyperthyroidism and some 17 progressor patients) is reported in the paper. The 100 or so discovery patients were divided at random into training and test sets in a 7:3 ratio. A discovery cohort of about a hundred patients, 43 with Graves' ophthalmopathy and 55 to 60 with stable Graves' hyperthyroidism, was used to find distinguishing TCR V-J signatures. Once sampling was done, hyperthyroidism patients were given methimazole at a starting dose of 30 mg daily, whereas ophthalmopathy patients were given high-dose intravenous methylprednisolone. An independent validation cohort of 18 to 20 hyperthyroidism patients and about 15 patients who later progressed to ophthalmopathy tested prospective prediction of ophthalmopathy. The study also compared thyroid tissue and blood T-cell repertoires from several Graves' hyperthyroidism patients.

A patient counted as having stable Graves' hyperthyroidism if no progression to ophthalmopathy occurred over 18 months of follow-up. Hyperthyroidism patients were newly diagnosed, had a disease duration of under 2 months, and were aged 18 to 65 years. Patients with uncontrolled infections, other autoimmune diseases, pregnancy or lactation were excluded. Clinical symptoms, serum thyroxine and TRAb, thyroid ultrasound, and orbital computed tomography formed the basis for the diagnoses. PBMCs were isolated from 8 to 10 ml of fresh peripheral blood by Ficoll-Paque density gradient centrifugation. Total RNA was extracted using Trizol reagent, and RNA quality was assessed on an Agilent 2100 Bioanalyzer. Based on the germline V gene, the CDR1 and CDR2 sequences are ENHRY and SYGVKD. The CDR3 numbers 12 residues from cysteine through phenylalanine. Only CDR3 DNA remains: 36 bases, in frame from the first base. The junction carries 5 bases between V and J, which are trimmed by 2 bases and 4 bases respectively.

Study-wide conclusions, independent of this receptor: A model built on a 13 V-J signature distinguished ophthalmopathy from stable hyperthyroidism, reaching 85% to 90% sensitivity and around 81% specificity in cross-validation and 80%/75% in testing. In validation, progression to ophthalmopathy was predicted by the model with 70.59% sensitivity and around 75% specificity, a median of about 6 months before onset. Most expanded thyroid clonotypes (frequency above 0.001) were also detected in blood, a finding suggesting that blood repertoires may reflect thyroid immune responses. Sample size was not statistically predetermined, and blinding of investigators to group allocation was not performed.

The TCR beta CDR3 regions were amplified from the RNA transcripts. The TCR CDR3 was subjected to a first round of RT-PCR using the HTBI primer set and the Qiagen OneStep RT-PCR kit. The libraries were constructed in a second round of multiplex PCR and then size-selected and purified. Sequencing of the libraries was done on an Illumina HiSeq2000 using paired-end 100 bp reads. Per the source publication's procedure: SOAPnuke was used to process the raw data, removing reads that contained adapters or uncalled bases, had a mean Phred below 15, or lacked an exact match to the constant primer or identifier. High-quality paired reads were merged using COPE v1.2.5, and each unique nucleotide sequence was defined as a clonotype. MiTCR v1.1 was used to align the clonotypes against IMGT TRBV, TRBD and TRBJ reference segments. Only V-J combinations with frequency above 0.0001, covering roughly 99% of repertoires, were analysed. The TCS score was defined as F50 (clonal expansion) divided by E x V (chaos), with BLOSUM62-based TCRdist calculated between CDR3 peptides within each V-J. Welch's t-statistics and random forest reduced around 520 V-J features to under 15, which were used in a naive Bayes classifier (R e1071). The public sequencing data were trimmed at Q25 with fastp and processed into clonotypes with MiXCR by TCRdb, which kept only in-frame beta chains. A single entry per CDR3 protein holds the most common genes and DNA from its merged rows. What appears here as the V and J calls and clone size reflects TCRdb's work, not the paper's. Counted in this sample were about 420,000 distinct CDR3 sequences; 15% to 19% of them appeared once. The ten largest clones add up to around an eighth of the sample.

The table lists this clonotype with many counts. Its binding antigen is unknown. Per-nucleotide qualities are absent, and no much larger clonotype sits a single base away. This TCR was sampled from a woman under 30 with Graves' hyperthyroidism. Sequenced input: blood. The sequence links TRBV10-3 to TRBJ1-1; the D segment cannot be called with confidence. The CDR3 reads as follows: CAISEGGTEAFF. DNA sequence: TGTGCCATCAGTGAGGGAGGCACTGAAGCTTTCTTT.